This is a list of T cell receptor beta chains from one sample in a study of T cell responses to AZD1222 COVID-19 vaccine. Sequenced by immunoSEQ multiplex PCR; TCRdb stores in-frame clones only, minus some. Of 170,000 or so clones listed, 90% to 95% are singletons. The material sequenced was peripheral blood, taken on day 0 of AZD1222 vaccination. These receptors originate from an adult in good health. Both conserved end residues are part of each CDR3. Each record gives: D gene, clone size, J gene, V gene, CDR3 protein, CDR3 DNA. D genes are given only for firm matches. Clone size is stated in some rows and not others, as once, few, many or a class when expanded.

D: NA
size: NA
J: TRBJ1-4
V: TRBV5-4
CDR3: CASSLKGAEKLFF
DNA: TGTGCCAGCAGCTTAAAAGGGGCTGAAAAACTGTTTTTT

D: NA
size: once
J: TRBJ1-1
V: TRBV5-6
CDR3: CASSSLPRGNTEAFF
DNA: TGTGCCAGCAGCTCACTCCCGCGGGGGAACACTGAAGCTTTCTTT

D: TRBD1
size: NA
J: TRBJ1-5
V: TRBV6-2/TRBV6-3
CDR3: CASSYGQGARQPQHF
DNA: TGTGCCAGCAGTTACGGACAGGGGGCGCGTCAGCCCCAGCATTTT

D: NA
size: NA
J: TRBJ2-1
V: TRBV2
CDR3: CASGANSYNEQFF
DNA: TGTGCCAGCGGGGCTAACTCCTACAATGAGCAGTTCTTC

D: NA
size: NA
J: TRBJ2-5
V: TRBV18
CDR3: CASSPPGLQETQYF
DNA: TGTGCCAGCTCACCACCGGGGCTCCAAGAGACCCAGTACTTC

D: NA
size: NA
J: TRBJ1-1
V: TRBV15
CDR3: CATSRNRRDTEAFF
DNA: TGTGCCACCAGCAGAAATCGCAGGGACACTGAAGCTTTCTTT

D: NA
size: NA
J: TRBJ1-4
V: TRBV7-2
CDR3: CASSLVWGVGQKLFF
DNA: TGTGCCAGCAGCTTAGTTTGGGGGGTTGGGCAAAAACTGTTTTTT

D: NA
size: NA
J: TRBJ2-2
V: TRBV6-5
CDR3: CASRAGRPTTGELFF
DNA: TGTGCCAGCAGGGCGGGGCGCCCTACCACCGGGGAGCTGTTTTTT

D: NA
size: NA
J: TRBJ1-1
V: TRBV3-1/TRBV3-2
CDR3: CASSQPGPGSTEAFF
DNA: TGTGCCAGCAGCCAACCTGGACCGGGGAGCACTGAAGCTTTCTTT

D: TRBD1
size: NA
J: TRBJ1-2
V: TRBV5-6
CDR3: CASSVDRDYGYTF
DNA: TGTGCCAGCAGTGTCGACAGGGACTATGGCTACACCTTC

D: NA
size: NA
J: TRBJ2-1
V: TRBV7-8
CDR3: CASGSIERPYNEQFF
DNA: TGTGCCAGCGGCTCGATTGAGCGGCCCTACAATGAGCAGTTCTTC

D: NA
size: once
J: TRBJ2-2
V: TRBV28
CDR3: CASSFLTRGGELFF
DNA: TGTGCCAGCAGTTTCTTGACGCGAGGCGGGGAGCTGTTTTTT

D: NA
size: NA
J: TRBJ1-3
V: TRBV10-3
CDR3: CAISEIAGTHSGNTIYF
DNA: TGTGCCATCAGTGAGATTGCCGGGACCCACTCTGGAAACACCATATATTTT

D: TRBD1
size: NA
J: TRBJ1-1
V: TRBV7-3
CDR3: CASSLTGTGKEAFF
DNA: TGTGCCAGCAGCTTAACCGGGACAGGAAAAGAAGCTTTCTTT

D: TRBD1
size: NA
J: TRBJ2-2
V: TRBV4-1
CDR3: CASSRTRDRGHTGELFF
DNA: TGCGCCAGCAGCCGAACCCGGGACAGGGGACACACCGGGGAGCTGTTTTTT

D: TRBD1
size: NA
J: TRBJ1-6
V: TRBV27
CDR3: CASSLARQGIFDYNSPLHF
DNA: TGTGCCAGCAGTTTAGCCCGACAGGGAATTTTCGACTATAATTCACCCCTCCACTTT

D: TRBD1
size: once
J: TRBJ2-6
V: TRBV5-6
CDR3: CASSFVQGAYSSGANVLTF
DNA: TGTGCCAGCAGCTTTGTACAGGGGGCCTATAGCTCTGGGGCCAACGTCCTGACTTTC

D: NA
size: NA
J: TRBJ2-1
V: TRBV7-7
CDR3: CASSPARSSWNEQFF
DNA: TGTGCTAGCAGCCCCGCGAGGTCCAGCTGGAATGAGCAGTTCTTC

D: NA
size: NA
J: TRBJ1-4
V: TRBV3-1/TRBV3-2
CDR3: CASSQDRGGVPEKLFF
DNA: TGTGCCAGCAGCCAAGATCGGGGGGGGGTTCCCGAAAAACTGTTTTTT

D: TRBD1
size: NA
J: TRBJ1-5
V: TRBV27
CDR3: CASSFWGQGNQPQHF
DNA: TGTGCCAGCAGCTTTTGGGGACAGGGCAATCAGCCCCAGCATTTT

D: TRBD1
size: NA
J: TRBJ1-2
V: TRBV18
CDR3: CASSPGQGVTYGYTF
DNA: TGTGCCAGCTCACCGGGACAGGGGGTGACCTATGGCTACACCTTC

D: TRBD1
size: NA
J: TRBJ2-7
V: TRBV5-1
CDR3: CASSPGDSTRSYEQYF
DNA: TGCGCCAGCAGCCCCGGGGACAGTACAAGGTCCTACGAGCAGTACTTC

D: TRBD2
size: NA
J: TRBJ2-1
V: TRBV12-3/TRBV12-4
CDR3: CASRGGSYNEQFF
DNA: TGTGCCAGCCGAGGCGGGAGCTACAATGAGCAGTTCTTC

D: TRBD2
size: NA
J: TRBJ2-6
V: TRBV18
CDR3: CASSTRQAGGDSGANVLTF
DNA: TGTGCCAGCTCGACCCGCCAAGCGGGGGGCGACTCTGGGGCCAACGTCCTGACTTTC

D: NA
size: NA
J: TRBJ1-2
V: TRBV9
CDR3: CASSGATAYYGYTF
DNA: TGTGCCAGCAGCGGAGCGACAGCCTACTATGGCTACACCTTC

D: TRBD1
size: NA
J: TRBJ1-1
V: TRBV9
CDR3: CASGQGNTEAFF
DNA: TGTGCCAGCGGACAGGGAAACACTGAAGCTTTCTTT

D: NA
size: once
J: TRBJ1-4
V: TRBV11-2
CDR3: CASSLVKQGDEKLFF
DNA: TGTGCCAGCAGCTTAGTTAAACAGGGTGACGAAAAACTGTTTTTT

D: NA
size: few
J: TRBJ2-2
V: TRBV12-5
CDR3: CASGLVLQGDTGELFF
DNA: TGTGCTAGTGGTTTGGTTCTCCAAGGCGACACCGGGGAGCTGTTTTTT